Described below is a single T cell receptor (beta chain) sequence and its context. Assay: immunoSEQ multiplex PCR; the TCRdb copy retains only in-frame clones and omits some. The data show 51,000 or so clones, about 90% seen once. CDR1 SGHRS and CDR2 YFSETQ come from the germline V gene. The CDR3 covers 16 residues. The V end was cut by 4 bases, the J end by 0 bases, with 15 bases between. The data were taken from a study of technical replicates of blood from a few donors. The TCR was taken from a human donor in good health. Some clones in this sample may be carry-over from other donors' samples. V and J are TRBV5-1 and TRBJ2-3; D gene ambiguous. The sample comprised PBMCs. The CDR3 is CASSLPLERSTDTQYF. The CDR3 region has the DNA TGCGCCAGCAGCCTCCCTCTCGAGCGTAGCACAGATACGCAGTATTTT.